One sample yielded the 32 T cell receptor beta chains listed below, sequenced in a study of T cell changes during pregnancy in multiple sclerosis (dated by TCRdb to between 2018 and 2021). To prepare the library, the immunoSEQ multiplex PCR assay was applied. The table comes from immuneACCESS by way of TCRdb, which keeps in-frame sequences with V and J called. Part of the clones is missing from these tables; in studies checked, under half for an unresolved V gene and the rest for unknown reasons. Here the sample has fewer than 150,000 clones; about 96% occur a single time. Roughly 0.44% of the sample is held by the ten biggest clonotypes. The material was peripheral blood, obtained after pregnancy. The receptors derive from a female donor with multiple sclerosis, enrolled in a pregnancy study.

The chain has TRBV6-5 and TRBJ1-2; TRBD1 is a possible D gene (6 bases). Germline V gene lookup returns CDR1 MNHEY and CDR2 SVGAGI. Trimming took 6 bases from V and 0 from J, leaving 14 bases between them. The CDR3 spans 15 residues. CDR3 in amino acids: CASRVGQPPNYGYTF. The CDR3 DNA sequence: TGTGCCAGCAGGGTAGGACAGCCGCCTAACTATGGCTACACCTTC.

In nucleotides, the CDR3 is TGTGCCAGTAGTGTACAGGGGGGTCAAGAGACCCAGTACTTC. It is translated as CASSVQGGQETQYF. The chain carries TRBV19 and TRBJ2-5; 8 bases are a match to TRBD1. CDR3 length: 14 amino acids. Germline CDR1 is LNHDA and CDR2 is SQIVND (reference sequence). V shed 5 bases and J 2 bases; nucleotides not matched to a gene: 4. Full variable domain (rest looked up from reference TRBV19 and TRBJ2-5): DGGITQSPKYLFRKEGQNVTLSCEQNLNHDAMYWYRQDPGQGLRLIYYSQIVNDFQKGDIAEGYSVSREKKESFPLTVTSAQKNPTAFYLCASSVQGGQETQYFGPGTRLLVL.

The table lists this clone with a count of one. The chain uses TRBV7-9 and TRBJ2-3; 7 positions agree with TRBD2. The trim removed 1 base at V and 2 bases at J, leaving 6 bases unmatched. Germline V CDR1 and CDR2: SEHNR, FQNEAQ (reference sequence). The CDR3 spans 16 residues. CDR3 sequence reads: CASSLGPSGFTDTQYF. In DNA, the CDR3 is TGTGCCAGCAGCTTAGGGCCTAGCGGATTCACAGATACGCAGTATTTT.

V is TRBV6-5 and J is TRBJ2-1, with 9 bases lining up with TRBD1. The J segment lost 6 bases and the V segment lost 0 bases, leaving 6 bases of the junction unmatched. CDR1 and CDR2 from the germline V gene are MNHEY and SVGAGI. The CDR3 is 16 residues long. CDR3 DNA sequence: TGTGCCAGCAGTTACTCGTCGGGACAGGGAAGCAATGAGCAGTTCTTC. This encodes CASSYSSGQGSNEQFF.

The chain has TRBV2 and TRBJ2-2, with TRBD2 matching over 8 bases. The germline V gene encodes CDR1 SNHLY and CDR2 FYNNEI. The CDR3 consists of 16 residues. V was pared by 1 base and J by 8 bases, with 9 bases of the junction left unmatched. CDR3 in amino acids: CASSEESGSLGGELFF. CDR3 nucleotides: TGTGCCAGCAGTGAAGAGAGCGGGAGTCTAGGAGGGGAGCTGTTTTTT.

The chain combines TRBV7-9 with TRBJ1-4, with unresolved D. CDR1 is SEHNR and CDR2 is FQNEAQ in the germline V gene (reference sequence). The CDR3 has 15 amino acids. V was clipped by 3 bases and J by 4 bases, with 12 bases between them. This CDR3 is CASSFSFSHNEKLFF. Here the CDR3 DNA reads TGTGCCAGCAGCTTTTCGTTCAGTCATAATGAAAAACTGTTTTTT.

CDR3 protein: CASSQDRETYEQYF. CDR3 nucleotide sequence: TGTGCCAGCAGCCAGGACAGGGAGACCTACGAGCAGTACTTC. The rearrangement joins TRBV14 to TRBJ2-7, with TRBD1 matching 8 bases. The CDR3 has 14 residues. V shed 3 bases and J 2 bases; nucleotides not matched to a gene: 3. From germline, CDR1 is SGHDN and CDR2 FVKESK.

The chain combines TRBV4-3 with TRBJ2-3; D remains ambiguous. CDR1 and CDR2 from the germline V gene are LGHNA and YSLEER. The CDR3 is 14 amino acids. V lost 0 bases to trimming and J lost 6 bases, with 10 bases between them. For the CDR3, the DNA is TGCGCCAGCAGCCAAGATTCCCCCATTGATACGCAGTATTTT. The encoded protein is CASSQDSPIDTQYF.

In DNA form, the CDR3 reads TGTGCCAGCTCACCGGACAGAGTGAACACTGAAGCTTTCTTT. This codes for CASSPDRVNTEAFF. J is TRBJ1-1 and V is TRBV18, with D maybe TRBD1 (6 bases). The germline CDR1 and CDR2 sequences are KGHSH and LQKENI. CDR3 length: 14 residues. V gave up 3 bases and J gave up 0 bases, with 8 bases separating them.

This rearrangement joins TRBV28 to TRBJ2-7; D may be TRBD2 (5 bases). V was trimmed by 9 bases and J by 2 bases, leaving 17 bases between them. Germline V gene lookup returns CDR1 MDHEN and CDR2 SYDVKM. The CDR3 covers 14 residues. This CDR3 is CASIPGSRTYEQYF. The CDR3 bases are TGTGCCAGTATTCCGGGAAGCAGAACCTACGAGCAGTACTTC.

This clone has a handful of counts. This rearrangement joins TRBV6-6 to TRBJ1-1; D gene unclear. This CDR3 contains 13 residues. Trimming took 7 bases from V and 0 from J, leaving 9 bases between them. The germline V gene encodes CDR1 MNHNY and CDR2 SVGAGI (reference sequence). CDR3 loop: CASKADLNTEAFF. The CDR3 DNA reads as TGTGCCAGCAAAGCCGACTTGAACACTGAAGCTTTCTTT.

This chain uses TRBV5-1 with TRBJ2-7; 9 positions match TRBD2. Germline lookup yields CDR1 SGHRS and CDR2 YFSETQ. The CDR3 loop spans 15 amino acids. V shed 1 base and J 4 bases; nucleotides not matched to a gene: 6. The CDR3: CASSLQTAGGYEQYF. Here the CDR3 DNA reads TGCGCCAGCAGCTTGCAGACAGCGGGAGGTTACGAGCAGTACTTC.

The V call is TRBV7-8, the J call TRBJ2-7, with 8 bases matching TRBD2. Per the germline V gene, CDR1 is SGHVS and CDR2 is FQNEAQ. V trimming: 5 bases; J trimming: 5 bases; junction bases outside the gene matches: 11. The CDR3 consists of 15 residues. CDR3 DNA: TGTGCCAGCAGCCGCGTTACGGGAGGGCCACACGAGCAGTACTTC. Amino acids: CASSRVTGGPHEQYF.

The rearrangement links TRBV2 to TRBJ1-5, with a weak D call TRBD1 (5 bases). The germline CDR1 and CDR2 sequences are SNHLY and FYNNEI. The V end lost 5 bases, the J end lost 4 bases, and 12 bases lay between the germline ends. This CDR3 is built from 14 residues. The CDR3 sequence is CASSSGIGNQPQHF. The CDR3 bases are TGTGCCAGCAGTTCAGGGATTGGGAATCAGCCCCAGCATTTT. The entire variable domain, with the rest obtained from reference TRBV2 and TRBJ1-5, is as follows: EPEVTQTPSHQVTQMGQEVILRCVPISNHLYFYWYRQILGQKVEFLVSFYNNEISEKSEIFDDQFSVERPDGSNFTLKIRSTKLEDSAMYFCASSSGIGNQPQHFGDGTRLSIL.

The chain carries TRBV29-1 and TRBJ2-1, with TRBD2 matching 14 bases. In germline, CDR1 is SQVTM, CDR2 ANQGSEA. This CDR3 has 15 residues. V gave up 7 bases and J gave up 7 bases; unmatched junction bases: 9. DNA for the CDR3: TGCAGCGCTATCTTAGGACTAGCGGGAGGTAATGAGCAGTTCTTC. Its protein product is CSAILGLAGGNEQFF.

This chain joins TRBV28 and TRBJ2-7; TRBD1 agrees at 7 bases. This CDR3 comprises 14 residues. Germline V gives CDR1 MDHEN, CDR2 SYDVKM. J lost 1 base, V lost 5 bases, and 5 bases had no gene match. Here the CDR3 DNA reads TGTGCCAGCAGTAGGACAGGATGGTCCTACGAGCAGTACTTC. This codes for CASSRTGWSYEQYF.

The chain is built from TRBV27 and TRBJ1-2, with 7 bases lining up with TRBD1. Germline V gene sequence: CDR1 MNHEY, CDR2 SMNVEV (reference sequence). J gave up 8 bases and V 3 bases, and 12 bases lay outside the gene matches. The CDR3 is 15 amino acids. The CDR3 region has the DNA TGTGCCAGCAGTTTCTCCCCGACAGGGACAGACGGCTACACCTTC. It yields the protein CASSFSPTGTDGYTF.

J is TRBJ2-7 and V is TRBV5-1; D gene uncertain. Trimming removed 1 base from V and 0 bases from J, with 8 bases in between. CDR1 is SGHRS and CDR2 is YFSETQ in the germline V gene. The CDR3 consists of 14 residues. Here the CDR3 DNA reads TGCGCCAGCAGCTTGATGGAGAGCTCCTACGAGCAGTACTTC. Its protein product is CASSLMESSYEQYF.

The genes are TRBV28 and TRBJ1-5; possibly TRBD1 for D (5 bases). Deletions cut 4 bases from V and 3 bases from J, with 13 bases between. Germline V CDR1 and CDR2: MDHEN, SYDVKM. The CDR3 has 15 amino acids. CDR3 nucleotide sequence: TGTGCCAGCAGTTCGACAGAGACCTTCAATCAGCCCCAGCATTTT. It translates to CASSSTETFNQPQHF.

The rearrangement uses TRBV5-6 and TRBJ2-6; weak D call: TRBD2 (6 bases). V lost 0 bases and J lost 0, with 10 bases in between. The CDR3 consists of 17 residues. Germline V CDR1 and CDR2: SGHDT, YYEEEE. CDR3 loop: CASSLVGGSSGANVLTF. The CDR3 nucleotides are TGTGCCAGCAGCTTGGTGGGGGGAAGCTCTGGGGCCAACGTCCTGACTTTC. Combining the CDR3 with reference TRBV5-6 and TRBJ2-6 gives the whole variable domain DAGVTQSPTHLIKTRGQQVTLRCSPKSGHDTVSWYQQALGQGPQFIFQYYEEEERQRGNFPDRFSGHQFPNYSSELNVNALLLGDSALYLCASSLVGGSSGANVLTFGAGSRLTVL.

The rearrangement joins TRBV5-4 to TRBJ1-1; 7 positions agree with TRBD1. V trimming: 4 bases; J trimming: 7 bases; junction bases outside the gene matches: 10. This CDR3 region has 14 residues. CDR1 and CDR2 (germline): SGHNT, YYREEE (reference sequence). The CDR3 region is CASSPVPGGREAFF. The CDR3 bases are TGTGCCAGCAGCCCCGTACCAGGGGGTCGTGAAGCTTTCTTT.

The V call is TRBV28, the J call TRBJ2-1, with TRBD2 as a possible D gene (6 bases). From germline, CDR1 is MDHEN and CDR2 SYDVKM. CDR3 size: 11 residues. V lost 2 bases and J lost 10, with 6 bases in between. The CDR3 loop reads CASSLRGEQFF. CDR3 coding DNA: TGTGCCAGCAGTTTACGGGGGGAGCAGTTCTTC.

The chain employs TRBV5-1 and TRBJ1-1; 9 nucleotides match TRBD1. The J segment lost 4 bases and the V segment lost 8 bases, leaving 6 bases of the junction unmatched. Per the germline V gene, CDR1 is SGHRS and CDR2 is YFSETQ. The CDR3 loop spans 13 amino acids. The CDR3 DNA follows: TGCGCCAGTAAGGAGACAGGGGGCACTGAAGCTTTCTTT. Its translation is CASKETGGTEAFF.

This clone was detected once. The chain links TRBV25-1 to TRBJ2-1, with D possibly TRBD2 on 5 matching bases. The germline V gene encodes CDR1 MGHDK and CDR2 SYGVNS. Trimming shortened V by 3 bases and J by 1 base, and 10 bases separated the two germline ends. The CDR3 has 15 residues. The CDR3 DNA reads TGTGCCAGCAGTGAGGCGGGCCGTTCCTACAATGAGCAGTTCTTC. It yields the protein CASSEAGRSYNEQFF. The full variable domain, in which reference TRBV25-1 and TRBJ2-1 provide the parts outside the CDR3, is EADIYQTPRYLVIGTGKKITLECSQTMGHDKMYWYQQDPGMELHLIHYSYGVNSTEKGDLSSESTVSRIRTEHFPLTLESARPSHTSQYLCASSEAGRSYNEQFFGPGTRLTVL.

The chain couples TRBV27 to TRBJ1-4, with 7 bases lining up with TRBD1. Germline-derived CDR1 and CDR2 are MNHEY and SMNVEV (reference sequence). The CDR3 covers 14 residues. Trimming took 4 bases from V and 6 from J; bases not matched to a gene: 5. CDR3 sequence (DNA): TGTGCCAGCAGTTACCGGGACAGCCATGAAAAACTGTTTTTT. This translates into CASSYRDSHEKLFF.

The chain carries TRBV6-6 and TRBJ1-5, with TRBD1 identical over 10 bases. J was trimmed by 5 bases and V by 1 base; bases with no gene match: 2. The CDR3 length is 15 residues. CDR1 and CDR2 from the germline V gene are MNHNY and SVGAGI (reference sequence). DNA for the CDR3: TGTGCCAGCAGTTACTTCGGGACAGGGGATCAGCCCCAGCATTTT. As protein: CASSYFGTGDQPQHF.

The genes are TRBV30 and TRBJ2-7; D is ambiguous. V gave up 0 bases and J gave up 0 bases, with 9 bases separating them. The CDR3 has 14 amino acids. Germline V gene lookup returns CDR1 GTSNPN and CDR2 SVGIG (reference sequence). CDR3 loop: CAWSVGGSSYEQYF. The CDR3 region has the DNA TGTGCCTGGAGTGTAGGCGGATCCTCCTACGAGCAGTACTTC.

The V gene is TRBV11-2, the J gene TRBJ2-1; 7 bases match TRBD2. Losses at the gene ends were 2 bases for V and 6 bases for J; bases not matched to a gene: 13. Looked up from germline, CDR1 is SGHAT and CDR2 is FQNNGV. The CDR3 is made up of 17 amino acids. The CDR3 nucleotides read TGTGCCAGCAGCTTAAAACGGCCGGCATCGGGGGGCAATGAGCAGTTCTTC. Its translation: CASSLKRPASGGNEQFF.

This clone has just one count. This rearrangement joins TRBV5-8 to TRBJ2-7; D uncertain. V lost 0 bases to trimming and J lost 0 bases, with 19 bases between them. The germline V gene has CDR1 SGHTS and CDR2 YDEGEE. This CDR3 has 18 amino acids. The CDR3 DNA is TGTGCCAGCAGCTTGGTACAGATCACCCGTTACAGCTCCTACGAGCAGTACTTC. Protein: CASSLVQITRYSSYEQYF.

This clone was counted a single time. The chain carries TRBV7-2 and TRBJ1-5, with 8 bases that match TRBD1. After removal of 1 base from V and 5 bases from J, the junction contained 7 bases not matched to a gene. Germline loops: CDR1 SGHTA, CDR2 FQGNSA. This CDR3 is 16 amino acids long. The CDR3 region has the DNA TGTGCCAGCAGCTTAGGTTTAACGACAGGGGATCAGCCCCAGCATTTT. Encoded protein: CASSLGLTTGDQPQHF.

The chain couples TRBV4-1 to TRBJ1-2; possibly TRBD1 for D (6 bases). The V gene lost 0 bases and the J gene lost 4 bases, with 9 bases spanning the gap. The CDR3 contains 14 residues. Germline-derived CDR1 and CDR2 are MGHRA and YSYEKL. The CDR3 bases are TGCGCCAGCAGCCAAGATGGGGGCATCTATGGCTACACCTTC. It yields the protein CASSQDGGIYGYTF.

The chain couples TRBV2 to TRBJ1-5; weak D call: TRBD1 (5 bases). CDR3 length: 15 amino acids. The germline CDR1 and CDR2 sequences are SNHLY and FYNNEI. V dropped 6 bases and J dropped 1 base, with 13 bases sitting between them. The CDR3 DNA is TGTGCCAGCAGCCAGGGTGGTCTGAGCAATCAGCCCCAGCATTTT. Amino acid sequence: CASSQGGLSNQPQHF.